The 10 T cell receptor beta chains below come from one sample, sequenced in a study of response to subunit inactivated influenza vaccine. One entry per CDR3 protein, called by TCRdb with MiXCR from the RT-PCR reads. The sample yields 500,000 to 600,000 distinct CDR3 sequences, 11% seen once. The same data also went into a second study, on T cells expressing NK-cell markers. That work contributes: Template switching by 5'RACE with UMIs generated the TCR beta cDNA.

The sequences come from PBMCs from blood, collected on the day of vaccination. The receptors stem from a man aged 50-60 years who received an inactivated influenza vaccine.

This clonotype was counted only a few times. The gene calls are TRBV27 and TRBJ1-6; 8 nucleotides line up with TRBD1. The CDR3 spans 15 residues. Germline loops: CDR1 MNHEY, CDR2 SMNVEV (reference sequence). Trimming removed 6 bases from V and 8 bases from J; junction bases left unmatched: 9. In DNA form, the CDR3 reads TGTGCCAGCAGAGTCGGACAGGGTAGTTATTCACCCCTCCACTTT. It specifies CASRVGQGSYSPLHF.

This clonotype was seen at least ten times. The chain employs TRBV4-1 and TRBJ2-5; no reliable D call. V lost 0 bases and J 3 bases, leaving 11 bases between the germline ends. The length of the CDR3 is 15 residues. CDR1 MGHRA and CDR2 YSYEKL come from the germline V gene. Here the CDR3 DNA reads TGCGCCAGCAGCCAAGATATCACATACAAAGAGACCCAGTACTTC. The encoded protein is CASSQDITYKETQYF.

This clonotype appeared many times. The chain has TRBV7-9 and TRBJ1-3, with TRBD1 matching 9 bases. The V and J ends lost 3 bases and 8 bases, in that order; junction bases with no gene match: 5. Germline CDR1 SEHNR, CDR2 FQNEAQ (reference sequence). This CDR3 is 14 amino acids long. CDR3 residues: CASSLGQGVHTIYF. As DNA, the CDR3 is TGTGCCAGCAGCTTGGGACAGGGAGTGCACACCATATATTTT.

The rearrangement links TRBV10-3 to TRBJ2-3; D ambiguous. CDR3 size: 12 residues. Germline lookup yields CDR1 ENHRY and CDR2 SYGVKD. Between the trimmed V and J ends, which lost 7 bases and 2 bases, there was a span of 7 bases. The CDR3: CAIKAATDTQYF. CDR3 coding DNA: TGTGCCATCAAGGCAGCCACAGATACGCAGTATTTT.

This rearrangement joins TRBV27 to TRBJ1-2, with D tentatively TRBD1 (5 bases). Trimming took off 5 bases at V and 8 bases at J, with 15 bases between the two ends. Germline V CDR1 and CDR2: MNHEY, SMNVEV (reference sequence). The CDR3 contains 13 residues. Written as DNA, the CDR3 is TGTGCCAGCAGTCACGGGACTCAAGGGGGCTACACCTTC. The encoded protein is CASSHGTQGGYTF.

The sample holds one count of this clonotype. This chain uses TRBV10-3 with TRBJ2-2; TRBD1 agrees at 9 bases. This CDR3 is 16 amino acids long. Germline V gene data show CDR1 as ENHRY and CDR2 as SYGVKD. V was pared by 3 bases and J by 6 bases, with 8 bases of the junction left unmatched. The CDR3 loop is CAISDPTGGRPGELFF. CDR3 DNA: TGTGCCATCAGTGATCCGACAGGGGGACGGCCCGGGGAGCTGTTTTTT.

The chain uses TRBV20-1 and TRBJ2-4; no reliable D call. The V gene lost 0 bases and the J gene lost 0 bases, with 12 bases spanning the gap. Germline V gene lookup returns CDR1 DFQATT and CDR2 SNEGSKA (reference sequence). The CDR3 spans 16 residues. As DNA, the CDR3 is TGCAGTGCTAGAGATCTCCAGACACTAGCCAAAAACATTCAGTACTTC. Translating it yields CSARDLQTLAKNIQYF.

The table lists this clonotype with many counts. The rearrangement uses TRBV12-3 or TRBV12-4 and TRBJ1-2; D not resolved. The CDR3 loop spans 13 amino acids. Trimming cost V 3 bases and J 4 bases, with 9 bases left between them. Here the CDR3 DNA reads TGTGCCAGCAGTTTGTCTTCGACCTATGGCTACACCTTC. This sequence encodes CASSLSSTYGYTF.

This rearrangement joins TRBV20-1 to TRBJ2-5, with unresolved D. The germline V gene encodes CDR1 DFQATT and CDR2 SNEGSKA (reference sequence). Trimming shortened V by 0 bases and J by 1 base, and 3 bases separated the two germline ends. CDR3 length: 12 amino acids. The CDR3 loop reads CSARDSQETQYF. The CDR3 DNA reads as TGCAGTGCTAGAGACTCCCAAGAGACCCAGTACTTC.

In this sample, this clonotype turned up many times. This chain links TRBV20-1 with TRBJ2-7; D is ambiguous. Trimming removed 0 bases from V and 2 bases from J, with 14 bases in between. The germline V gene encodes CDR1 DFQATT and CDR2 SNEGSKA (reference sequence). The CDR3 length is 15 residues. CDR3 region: CSARDPRPQAYEQYF. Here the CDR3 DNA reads TGCAGTGCTAGAGATCCAAGGCCCCAGGCCTACGAGCAGTACTTC.